The rows below give T cell receptor beta chains drawn from one sample of a study of cytomegalovirus exposure and HLA in healthy donors. Using immunoSEQ multiplex PCR, the repertoire was profiled, and TCRdb retains in-frame clones only, with some absent. The sample shows approximately 150,000 clones, 73% of them seen only once. What was sequenced was PBMCs. The receptors stem from a woman between 18 and 29 years old in good health and CMV-seropositive. CDR3s include the opening cysteine and the closing phenylalanine or tryptophan. The D gene is left open where the match is weak. Size values are once, few and many counts, or a class for expanded clones, and some rows have none.

clone_size: -
d_call: -
v_call: TRBV7-8
j_call: TRBJ1-1
cdr3_nt: TGTGCCAGCAGCTTAGTTTTGCCGACGGGACTGATTAACACTGAAGCTTTCTTT
cdr3_aa: CASSLVLPTGLINTEAFF

clone_size: -
d_call: TRBD1
v_call: TRBV9
j_call: TRBJ1-6
cdr3_nt: TGTGCCAGCAGCGTAAGGGGCAGGGGGGATAATTCACCCCTCCACTTT
cdr3_aa: CASSVRGRGDNSPLHF

clone_size: -
d_call: TRBD2
v_call: TRBV7-9
j_call: TRBJ2-7
cdr3_nt: TGTTCCAGCAGCTTAGGGGGGACTAGCTACGAGCAGTACTTC
cdr3_aa: CSSSLGGTSYEQYF

clone_size: -
d_call: TRBD1
v_call: TRBV19
j_call: TRBJ1-4
cdr3_nt: TGTGCCAGTAGTAGACCGACAGGGGGCCAAGAAAAACTGTTTTTT
cdr3_aa: CASSRPTGGQEKLFF

clone_size: -
d_call: -
v_call: TRBV10-3
j_call: TRBJ1-3
cdr3_nt: TGTGCCATACTATCAACTGGAAACACCATATATTTT
cdr3_aa: CAILSTGNTIYF

clone_size: -
d_call: -
v_call: TRBV7-2
j_call: TRBJ2-7
cdr3_nt: TGTGCCAGCAGCTCAGGAATTTTGTACGAGCAGTACTTC
cdr3_aa: CASSSGILYEQYF

clone_size: once
d_call: -
v_call: TRBV11-2
j_call: TRBJ2-7
cdr3_nt: TGTGCCAGCAGCTTAGAGGTATGGGGGGTCCTGGCGTCCTACGAGCAGTACTTC
cdr3_aa: CASSLEVWGVLASYEQYF

clone_size: -
d_call: -
v_call: TRBV12-5
j_call: TRBJ1-1
cdr3_nt: TGTGCTAGTGGTTTGGCTCTTATAGCTTTCTTT
cdr3_aa: CASGLALIAFF

clone_size: -
d_call: -
v_call: TRBV7-3
j_call: TRBJ2-1
cdr3_nt: TGTGCCAGCAGCGCACAGGGCAATGAGCAGTTCTTC
cdr3_aa: CASSAQGNEQFF

clone_size: -
d_call: -
v_call: TRBV2
j_call: TRBJ2-7
cdr3_nt: TGTGCCAGCAGTGATGTGAGTCGTAGCTCCTACGAGCAGTACTTC
cdr3_aa: CASSDVSRSSYEQYF

clone_size: -
d_call: TRBD1
v_call: TRBV28
j_call: TRBJ1-4
cdr3_nt: TGTGCCAGCAGCCGTCCCGGGACAGGGAAGGGTGAAAAACTGTTTTTT
cdr3_aa: CASSRPGTGKGEKLFF

clone_size: few
d_call: TRBD1
v_call: TRBV7-9
j_call: TRBJ2-5
cdr3_nt: TGTGCCAGCAGCCCTTTGGGGGACAGTAAAGAGACCCAGTACTTC
cdr3_aa: CASSPLGDSKETQYF

clone_size: -
d_call: TRBD1
v_call: TRBV5-5
j_call: TRBJ1-5
cdr3_nt: TGTGCCAGCAGCACCGAGCCGGGACAGCCTTATCAGCCCCAGCATTTT
cdr3_aa: CASSTEPGQPYQPQHF

clone_size: once
d_call: TRBD2
v_call: TRBV4-2
j_call: TRBJ2-5
cdr3_nt: TGTGCCAGCAGCCAAGATATACGCGGGGGGGCCCTACAAGAGACCCAGTACTTC
cdr3_aa: CASSQDIRGGALQETQYF

clone_size: -
d_call: TRBD1
v_call: TRBV19
j_call: TRBJ2-2
cdr3_nt: TGTGCCAGTAGTATTCAGGGGGTGAACACCAGGGAGCTGTTTTTT
cdr3_aa: CASSIQGVNTRELFF

clone_size: once
d_call: -
v_call: TRBV19
j_call: TRBJ1-4
cdr3_nt: TGTGCCAGTACGGGGGGGACGGAGTATAATGAAAAACTGTTTTTT
cdr3_aa: CASTGGTEYNEKLFF

clone_size: -
d_call: TRBD1
v_call: TRBV6-1
j_call: TRBJ2-3
cdr3_nt: TGTGCCAGCCGGACAGGGGTCACAGATACGCAGTATTTT
cdr3_aa: CASRTGVTDTQYF

clone_size: -
d_call: TRBD1
v_call: TRBV10-3
j_call: TRBJ1-1
cdr3_nt: TGTGTCATCAGGGACAGTGGGGTGAACACTGAAGCTTTCTTT
cdr3_aa: CVIRDSGVNTEAFF

clone_size: -
d_call: TRBD1
v_call: TRBV18
j_call: TRBJ2-1
cdr3_nt: TGTGCCAGCTCACCAGGTCCCGGGACAGGGGGCGTTACCTTCTACAATGAGCAGTTCTTC
cdr3_aa: CASSPGPGTGGVTFYNEQFF

clone_size: -
d_call: -
v_call: TRBV27
j_call: TRBJ1-2
cdr3_nt: TGTGCCAGCAGTTTATCTAACGGTGCAGGGCACAATGGCTACACCTTC
cdr3_aa: CASSLSNGAGHNGYTF

clone_size: -
d_call: -
v_call: TRBV19
j_call: TRBJ1-1
cdr3_nt: TGTGCCAGTAGCGCTGCTCGGACAGATGGACTGAACACTGAAGCTTTCTTT
cdr3_aa: CASSAARTDGLNTEAFF

clone_size: once
d_call: TRBD1
v_call: TRBV2
j_call: TRBJ1-5
cdr3_nt: TGTGCCAGCAGCGAGACAGGGGCTGGGCAGCCCCAGCATTTT
cdr3_aa: CASSETGAGQPQHF

clone_size: -
d_call: -
v_call: TRBV5-4
j_call: TRBJ2-7
cdr3_nt: TGTGCCAGCAGCCCGGAGGGCAGGGCCTACGAGCAGTACTTC
cdr3_aa: CASSPEGRAYEQYF

clone_size: -
d_call: TRBD1
v_call: TRBV18
j_call: TRBJ2-7
cdr3_nt: TGTGCCAGCTCACGCACTCCGGGACAGGGGGGCGAGCAGTACTTC
cdr3_aa: CASSRTPGQGGEQYF

clone_size: -
d_call: -
v_call: TRBV6-6
j_call: TRBJ1-1
cdr3_nt: TGTGCCAGCAGTTACGCCGGACTCATGAACACTGAAGCTTTCTTT
cdr3_aa: CASSYAGLMNTEAFF

clone_size: -
d_call: -
v_call: TRBV5-4
j_call: TRBJ2-7
cdr3_nt: TGTGCCAGCAGCTACAGACAGGCAAGCTCCTACGAGCAGTACTTC
cdr3_aa: CASSYRQASSYEQYF

clone_size: -
d_call: TRBD2
v_call: TRBV10-3
j_call: TRBJ2-1
cdr3_nt: TGTGCCATCAGTGATAGCGGGGGGGCCCTTGGCAATGAGCAGTTCTTC
cdr3_aa: CAISDSGGALGNEQFF

clone_size: -
d_call: -
v_call: TRBV4-2
j_call: TRBJ2-2
cdr3_nt: TGTGCCAGCAGCCAAGACAAGGCGGCAGGGGGGACCGGGGAGCTGTTTTTT
cdr3_aa: CASSQDKAAGGTGELFF

clone_size: once
d_call: -
v_call: TRBV4-3
j_call: TRBJ2-3
cdr3_nt: TGCGCCAGCAGCCAAGAATGGGCTAGCACAGATACGCAGTATTTT
cdr3_aa: CASSQEWASTDTQYF

clone_size: -
d_call: -
v_call: TRBV28
j_call: TRBJ2-3
cdr3_nt: TGTGCCAGCAGTTTAAAGGAGACTCCCACAGATACGCAGTATTTT
cdr3_aa: CASSLKETPTDTQYF

clone_size: -
d_call: TRBD1
v_call: TRBV18
j_call: TRBJ2-7
cdr3_nt: TGTGCCAGCTCGCCCCGACAGGGGCCGAGCTCCTACGAGCAGTACTTC
cdr3_aa: CASSPRQGPSSYEQYF

clone_size: few
d_call: -
v_call: TRBV6-4
j_call: TRBJ1-2
cdr3_nt: TGTGCCAGCATGGCCCAGTGGGGCTACACCTTC
cdr3_aa: CASMAQWGYTF

clone_size: -
d_call: -
v_call: TRBV7-2
j_call: TRBJ2-3
cdr3_nt: TGTGCCAGCAGCTCCTCGCCACCTACCACAGATACGCAGTATTTT
cdr3_aa: CASSSSPPTTDTQYF

clone_size: -
d_call: TRBD1
v_call: TRBV27
j_call: TRBJ2-1
cdr3_nt: TGTGCCAGCAGTCCATTGACAGGGGAGAATCCTCGACCCTACAATGAGCAGTTCTTC
cdr3_aa: CASSPLTGENPRPYNEQFF

clone_size: -
d_call: -
v_call: TRBV10-1
j_call: TRBJ1-1
cdr3_nt: TGCGCCAGCAGCGACGGACATAAAATGGGGAACACTGAAGCTTTCTTT
cdr3_aa: CASSDGHKMGNTEAFF

clone_size: -
d_call: -
v_call: TRBV6-1
j_call: TRBJ1-5
cdr3_nt: TGTGCCAGCAGTGAAGAAGAAGCAGGGCCTCAGCCCCAGCATTTT
cdr3_aa: CASSEEEAGPQPQHF

clone_size: -
d_call: TRBD1
v_call: TRBV5-5
j_call: TRBJ2-3
cdr3_nt: TGTGCCAGCAGCCGTCCCGGGACAGGGACAGATACGCAGTATTTT
cdr3_aa: CASSRPGTGTDTQYF

clone_size: -
d_call: -
v_call: TRBV30
j_call: TRBJ1-3
cdr3_nt: TGTGCCTGGAGTAAACTGACAGGCGGGTTCTCTGGAAACACCATATATTTT
cdr3_aa: CAWSKLTGGFSGNTIYF

clone_size: -
d_call: TRBD2
v_call: TRBV27
j_call: TRBJ2-5
cdr3_nt: TGTGCCAGCAGTTTCCGGGGGGGCCTGCAGACCCAGTACTTC
cdr3_aa: CASSFRGGLQTQYF

clone_size: -
d_call: -
v_call: TRBV4-3
j_call: TRBJ2-2
cdr3_nt: TGCGCCAGCAGCCCTAACCGAGGCTCGGGGGAGCTGTTTTTT
cdr3_aa: CASSPNRGSGELFF

clone_size: -
d_call: -
v_call: TRBV28
j_call: TRBJ1-5
cdr3_nt: TGTGCCAGCAGTTTAGGACAATTCAATCAGCCCCAGCATTTT
cdr3_aa: CASSLGQFNQPQHF

clone_size: -
d_call: TRBD1
v_call: TRBV6-5
j_call: TRBJ1-1
cdr3_nt: TGTGCCAGCACCAGGGGGGTGAACACTGAAGCTTTCTTT
cdr3_aa: CASTRGVNTEAFF

clone_size: -
d_call: TRBD1
v_call: TRBV7-2
j_call: TRBJ2-3
cdr3_nt: TGTGCCAGCAGCCGGGAACAGGGGAAGATTTCAGATACGCAGTATTTT
cdr3_aa: CASSREQGKISDTQYF

clone_size: few
d_call: -
v_call: TRBV25-1
j_call: TRBJ1-5
cdr3_nt: TGTGCCAGCAGTGCCCCGGGTGGCAGCCATCAGCCCCAGCATTTT
cdr3_aa: CASSAPGGSHQPQHF

clone_size: -
d_call: -
v_call: TRBV21-1
j_call: TRBJ1-6
cdr3_nt: TGTGCCAGCAGCAGCCTACGCGGACGGACAAATTCACCCCTCCACTTT
cdr3_aa: CASSSLRGRTNSPLHF